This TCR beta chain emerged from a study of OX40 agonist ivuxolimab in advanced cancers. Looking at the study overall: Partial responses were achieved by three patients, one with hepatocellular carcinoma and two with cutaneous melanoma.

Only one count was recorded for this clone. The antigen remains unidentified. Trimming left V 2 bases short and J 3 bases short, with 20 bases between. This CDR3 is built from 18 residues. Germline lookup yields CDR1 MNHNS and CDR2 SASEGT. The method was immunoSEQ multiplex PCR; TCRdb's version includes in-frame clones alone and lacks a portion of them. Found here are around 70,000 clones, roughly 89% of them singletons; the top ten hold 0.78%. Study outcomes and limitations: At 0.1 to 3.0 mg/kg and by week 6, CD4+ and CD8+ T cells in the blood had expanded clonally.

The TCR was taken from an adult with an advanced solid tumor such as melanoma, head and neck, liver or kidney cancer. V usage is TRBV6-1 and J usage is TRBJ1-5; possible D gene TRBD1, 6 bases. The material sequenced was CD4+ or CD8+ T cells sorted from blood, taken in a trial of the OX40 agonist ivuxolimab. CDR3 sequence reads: CASSESPPLTGYNQPQHF. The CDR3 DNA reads TGTGCCAGCAGTGAAAGCCCCCCACTCACAGGGTACAATCAGCCCCAGCATTTT.